These 25 T cell receptor beta chains were all obtained from the same sample, sequenced in a study of T cell changes during pregnancy in multiple sclerosis. TCRdb's copy holds only in-frame clones and misses some; the assay was immunoSEQ multiplex PCR. The table includes approximately 100,000 clones, about 91% detected once. The specimen was peripheral blood, collected after pregnancy. The receptor set was obtained from a female donor in good health, enrolled as a control in a pregnancy study.

V usage is TRBV27 and J usage is TRBJ1-5, with TRBD1 identical over 7 bases. The V gene's germline CDR1 is MNHEY and CDR2 SMNVEV (reference sequence). The CDR3 sequence is 15 residues long. Trimming took 5 bases from V and 0 from J; bases not matched to a gene: 4. DNA for the CDR3: TGTGCCAGCAGTCCGACAGGGTATAGCAATCAGCCCCAGCATTTT. This translates into CASSPTGYSNQPQHF.

In its sample, this clone was seen once. The rearrangement links TRBV19 to TRBJ2-7, with D possibly TRBD1 on 6 matching bases. V was clipped by 8 bases and J by 0 bases, with 14 bases between them. The CDR3 is 14 residues long. Per the germline V gene, CDR1 is LNHDA and CDR2 is SQIVND (reference sequence). Written as DNA, the CDR3 is TGTGCCAGTGCCGTACAGGGTTCCTCCTACGAGCAGTACTTC. This translates into CASAVQGSSYEQYF.

The CDR3 DNA sequence: TGTGCCAGCAGCCTTAGAGGGACAAGGGAGCAGTACTTC. Amino acids: CASSLRGTREQYF. The chain joins TRBV13 to TRBJ2-7; D possibly corresponds to TRBD1 (6 bases). This CDR3 contains 13 residues. From germline, CDR1 is PRHDT and CDR2 FYEKMQ (reference sequence). V was shortened by 5 bases and J by 7 bases, with 15 bases between the two germline ends.

The chain uses TRBV7-8 and TRBJ2-1; 11 bases fit TRBD2. J gave up 7 bases and V 0 bases, and 2 bases lay outside the gene matches. This CDR3 comprises 15 residues. Germline lookup yields CDR1 SGHVS and CDR2 FQNEAQ. The CDR3 loop reads CASSLAGLAVNEQFF. For the CDR3, the DNA is TGTGCCAGCAGCTTAGCGGGACTAGCGGTTAATGAGCAGTTCTTC.

V is TRBV15 and J is TRBJ2-3; a possible D gene is TRBD2 (7 bases). CDR1 and CDR2 (germline): LNHNV, YYDKDF (reference sequence). CDR3 length: 15 amino acids. Trimming removed 5 bases at V and 5 bases at J, with 17 bases between. CDR3 bases: TGTGCCACCAGCCGGGGGGCGGGGCCGCGAGATACGCAGTATTTT. This gives the protein CATSRGAGPRDTQYF.

The rearrangement uses TRBV4-2 and TRBJ2-7; possible D gene TRBD1, 5 bases. Germline V gene lookup returns CDR1 LGHNA and CDR2 YNFKEQ. Trimming removed 0 bases at V and 5 bases at J, with 20 bases between. The CDR3 is 17 amino acids. CDR3 sequence reads: CASSQDFLGVESDEQYF. The DNA for the CDR3 is TGTGCCAGCAGCCAAGATTTTCTAGGGGTGGAGTCCGACGAGCAGTACTTC.

The chain joins TRBV6-5 to TRBJ1-5; D is uncertain. Trimming removed 4 bases at V and 0 bases at J, with 7 bases between. Germline lookup yields CDR1 MNHEY and CDR2 SVGAGI. CDR3 size: 14 residues. The DNA for the CDR3 is TGTGCCAGCAGTTCCTTCTATAGCAATCAGCCCCAGCATTTT. It is translated as CASSSFYSNQPQHF.

The chain uses TRBV19 and TRBJ2-7; a weak D match, TRBD1 (5 bases). Trimming pared 6 bases from V and 4 bases from J, leaving 10 bases between. The CDR3 covers 12 residues. Germline-derived CDR1 and CDR2 are LNHDA and SQIVND (reference sequence). The CDR3 DNA follows: TGTGCCAGTAGAGACAGATTGTACGAGCAGTACTTC. Residues: CASRDRLYEQYF.

The chain employs TRBV9 and TRBJ2-1, with D tentatively TRBD2 (5 bases). This CDR3 is 15 amino acids long. The germline CDR1 and CDR2 sequences are SGDLS and YYNGEE. V was shortened by 0 bases and J by 0 bases, with 7 bases between the two germline ends. The DNA of the CDR3 is TGTGCCAGCAGCGTAGGGGAGAGCTCCTACAATGAGCAGTTCTTC. It codes for CASSVGESSYNEQFF. Complete variable domain (other parts from reference TRBV9 and TRBJ2-1): DSGVTQTPKHLITATGQRVTLRCSPRSGDLSVYWYQQSLDQGLQFLIQYYNGEERAKGNILERFSAQQFPDLHSELNLSSLELGDSALYFCASSVGESSYNEQFFGPGTRLTVL.

The chain uses TRBV13 and TRBJ2-1, with D unclear. Trimming shortened V by 4 bases and J by 7 bases, and 8 bases separated the two germline ends. In germline, CDR1 is PRHDT, CDR2 FYEKMQ (reference sequence). The CDR3 contains 12 residues. The CDR3 bases are TGTGCCAGCAGCTCCAGAGGTAATGAGCAGTTCTTC. Its protein is CASSSRGNEQFF.

The chain joins TRBV7-2 to TRBJ2-5; D possibly corresponds to TRBD2 (6 bases). The CDR3 runs 12 residues. V was pared by 5 bases and J by 5 bases, with 9 bases between. Germline V gene lookup returns CDR1 SGHTA and CDR2 FQGNSA. The CDR3 loop reads CASSPAGETQYF. In DNA form, the CDR3 reads TGTGCCAGCAGCCCCGCGGGGGAGACCCAGTACTTC. The complete variable domain, with remaining parts taken from reference TRBV7-2 and TRBJ2-5, reads GAGVSQSPSNKVTEKGKDVELRCDPISGHTALYWYRQSLGQGLEFLIYFQGNSAPDKSGLPSDRFSAERTGGSVSTLTIQRTQQEDSAVYLCASSPAGETQYFGPGTRLLVL.

This chain links TRBV29-1 with TRBJ2-7; the match to TRBD1 covers 9 bases. The V segment lost 6 bases and the J segment 2 bases; nucleotides outside the gene matches: 8. The CDR3 has 14 residues. Germline values: CDR1 SQVTM, CDR2 ANQGSEA. The CDR3 region has the DNA TGCAGCGTGGCCGGGGACAGGGTAACCTACGAGCAGTACTTC. Encoded protein: CSVAGDRVTYEQYF.

The chain combines TRBV2 with TRBJ1-1, with D unclear. The CDR3 extends over 14 amino acids. V lost 1 base, J lost 7 bases, and 13 bases lay in between. Germline V gene sequence: CDR1 SNHLY, CDR2 FYNNEI. CDR3 loop: CASSEVVVLSEAFF. The CDR3 DNA is TGTGCCAGCAGTGAAGTCGTCGTGTTGAGTGAAGCTTTCTTT.

J is TRBJ2-5 and V is TRBV20-1; D is unclear. There are 11 residues in the CDR3. CDR1 and CDR2 from the germline V gene are DFQATT and SNEGSKA (reference sequence). Trimming took off 6 bases at V and 0 bases at J, with 5 bases between the two ends. The CDR3 region is CSALYQETQYF. In nucleotides, the CDR3 is TGCAGTGCACTTTACCAAGAGACCCAGTACTTC.

This clone has only one observation. V usage is TRBV4-1 and J usage is TRBJ1-2; 7 nucleotides match TRBD1. There are 19 residues in the CDR3. V lost 6 bases and J lost 4; bases outside the gene matches: 23. Germline V gene data show CDR1 as MGHRA and CDR2 as YSYEKL. The DNA of the CDR3 is TGCGCCAGCAGTCACTCACCTTTACTTACAGGGGAGAAAGGCTATGGCTACACCTTC. Residues: CASSHSPLLTGEKGYGYTF.

The gene calls are TRBV29-1 and TRBJ2-5; TRBD1 aligns across 8 bases. The CDR3 consists of 11 residues. Unmatched junction bases numbered 1, after V lost 7 bases and J lost 3 bases. Germline V CDR1 and CDR2: SQVTM, ANQGSEA. The CDR3 DNA reads TGCAGCGGGACAGGGAAAGAGACCCAGTACTTC. Its protein is CSGTGKETQYF.

V gene TRBV6-5 combines with J gene TRBJ2-5; 7 bases map to TRBD1. Germline lookup yields CDR1 MNHEY and CDR2 SVGAGI. Germline trimming cut 3 bases from V and 5 bases from J; bases unmatched to any gene: 6. CDR3 length equals 14 residues. CDR3 DNA: TGTGCCAGCAGTTATGACGACAGGGTGGAGACCCAGTACTTC. As protein: CASSYDDRVETQYF.

The J gene is TRBJ2-1, the V gene TRBV19; 8 nucleotides align to TRBD2. The J segment lost 0 bases and the V segment lost 3 bases, leaving 4 bases of the junction unmatched. This CDR3 has 16 residues. CDR1 LNHDA and CDR2 SQIVND come from the germline V gene (reference sequence). The CDR3 bases are TGTGCCAGTAGTATCCGGCTAGCGGGCTCCTACAATGAGCAGTTCTTC. Its translation: CASSIRLAGSYNEQFF. Full variable domain (outside the CDR3, taken from reference TRBV19 and TRBJ2-1): DGGITQSPKYLFRKEGQNVTLSCEQNLNHDAMYWYRQDPGQGLRLIYYSQIVNDFQKGDIAEGYSVSREKKESFPLTVTSAQKNPTAFYLCASSIRLAGSYNEQFFGPGTRLTVL.

This chain uses TRBV12-5 with TRBJ2-7; the D gene is possibly TRBD1 (6 bases). With 1 base removed from V and 3 bases from J, the gap between germline ends came to 13 bases. Germline loops: CDR1 LGHNT, CDR2 FRNRAP. The CDR3 length is 15 residues. CDR3 residues: CASGLGHRVGYEQYF. The CDR3 DNA follows: TGTGCTAGTGGTTTGGGACACAGGGTTGGCTACGAGCAGTACTTC.

The V and J genes are TRBV5-4 and TRBJ2-7, with 11 bases aligning to TRBD2. The CDR3 sequence is 15 residues long. With 0 bases clipped from V and 2 bases from J, the junction kept 1 base outside the gene matches. CDR1 and CDR2 from the germline V gene are SGHNT and YYREEE (reference sequence). The CDR3 nucleotides are TGTGCCAGCAGCTTGGTTAGCGGGGGGGCCTACGAGCAGTACTTC. This codes for CASSLVSGGAYEQYF.

The chain couples TRBV9 to TRBJ2-5, with a tentative D call TRBD2 (6 bases). V lost 3 bases and J 2 bases, leaving 14 bases between the germline ends. The V gene's germline CDR1 is SGDLS and CDR2 YYNGEE. The length of the CDR3 is 15 residues. CDR3 in amino acids: CASSGGSGLQETQYF. CDR3 coding DNA: TGTGCCAGCAGCGGGGGCTCGGGACTTCAAGAGACCCAGTACTTC.

V gene TRBV18 combines with J gene TRBJ2-7; 11 positions match TRBD1. The ends lost 3 bases at V and 2 bases at J; junction bases unmatched: 3. The V gene's germline CDR1 is KGHSH and CDR2 LQKENI. The CDR3 runs to 15 residues. The CDR3 DNA follows: TGTGCCAGCTCACCCAGGGGACAGGGGGCCTACGAGCAGTACTTC. This sequence encodes CASSPRGQGAYEQYF.

The chain combines TRBV2 with TRBJ2-7; D might be TRBD2 (5 bases). The V gene's germline CDR1 is SNHLY and CDR2 FYNNEI. Between the trimmed V and J ends, which lost 2 bases and 2 bases, there was a span of 13 bases. This CDR3 region has 15 residues. CDR3 amino acids: CASSESGILTYEQYF. In nucleotides, the CDR3 is TGTGCCAGCAGTGAATCCGGGATCCTGACCTACGAGCAGTACTTC.

J is TRBJ2-5 and V is TRBV30, with 9 bases matching TRBD2. Germline-derived CDR1 and CDR2 are GTSNPN and SVGIG (reference sequence). The CDR3 is 16 amino acids. V lost 1 base and J lost 1; bases outside the gene matches: 7. CDR3 sequence reads: CAWSAKIAGAQETQYF. For the CDR3, the DNA is TGTGCCTGGAGTGCTAAAATAGCGGGGGCCCAAGAGACCCAGTACTTC. Drawing the rest from reference TRBV30 and TRBJ2-5, the complete variable domain is SQTIHQWPATLVQPVGSPLSLECTVEGTSNPNLYWYRQAAGRGLQLLFYSVGIGQISSEVPQNLSASRPQDRQFILSSKKLLLSDSGFYLCAWSAKIAGAQETQYFGPGTRLLVL.

With regard to this clone: Lacking the conserved final phenylalanine or tryptophan, this CDR3 likely reflects a read error. CDR3 region: CATGDFNYGYTL. CDR3 in DNA: TGTGCCACGGGGGATTTTAACTATGGCTACACCCTC. The chain links TRBV6-6 to TRBJ1-2, with a tentative D call TRBD1 (5 bases). This CDR3 is 12 amino acids long. Deletions cut 10 bases from V and 1 base from J, with 10 bases between. Looked up from germline, CDR1 is MNHNY and CDR2 is SVGAGI (reference sequence).